This entry lists 27 T cell receptor beta chains sequenced from one sample in a study of memory CD4+ T cells and cytomegalovirus serostatus. Sequenced by immunoSEQ multiplex PCR; TCRdb stores in-frame clones only, minus some. The sample consists of about 59,000 clones, 81% of them appearing once. Single viable CD3+CD4+CD8-CD45RO+ cells were sorted as the memory CD4+ T cells. The sequencing sample was made of memory CD4+ T cells from blood. These receptors came from an adult in good health and CMV-seronegative.

The rearrangement links TRBV28 to TRBJ1-2; no clear D gene. The CDR3 has 12 amino acids. Germline assignment: CDR1 MDHEN and CDR2 SYDVKM. Trimming cost V 7 bases and J 8 bases, with 14 bases left between them. As DNA, the CDR3 is TGTGCCAGCAACCGGCGGGAACAGGGCTACACCTTC. It encodes CASNRREQGYTF.

V usage is TRBV28 and J usage is TRBJ1-2, with TRBD1 matching over 7 bases. The CDR3 spans 12 residues. V trimming: 6 bases; J trimming: 8 bases; junction bases outside the gene matches: 6. Per the germline V gene, CDR1 is MDHEN and CDR2 is SYDVKM. The DNA of the CDR3 is TGTGCCAGCAGCCGGGACAGAGAGGGCTACACCTTC. This codes for CASSRDREGYTF.

V gene TRBV10-1 combines with J gene TRBJ1-5; 9 bases align to TRBD1. This CDR3 has 19 amino acids. V shed 2 bases and J 5 bases; nucleotides not matched to a gene: 16. The germline CDR1 and CDR2 sequences are WNHNN and SYGVQD (reference sequence). The CDR3: CASSEIVWVDRGIDQPQHF. Here the CDR3 DNA reads TGCGCCAGCAGTGAGATTGTTTGGGTGGACAGGGGTATCGATCAGCCCCAGCATTTT.

This clone was observed many times. The V gene is TRBV2, the J gene TRBJ1-2; possible D gene TRBD1, 5 bases. The CDR3 has 15 amino acids. The V end was cut by 7 bases, the J end by 2 bases, with 17 bases between. In germline, CDR1 is SNHLY, CDR2 FYNNEI. The CDR3, as DNA: TGTGCCAGCAATCCAGGGACCAAGCGAAACTATGGCTACACCTTC. Translated: CASNPGTKRNYGYTF.

This chain uses TRBV10-3 with TRBJ2-2, with 8 bases matching TRBD1. This CDR3 has 16 amino acids. In germline, CDR1 is ENHRY, CDR2 SYGVKD. Losses at the gene ends were 3 bases for V and 7 bases for J; bases not matched to a gene: 10. The CDR3 DNA reads TGTGCCATCAGTGATGGGAAAGGACAGGGCAACGGGGAGCTGTTTTTT. Protein: CAISDGKGQGNGELFF.

The chain recombines TRBV15 with TRBJ2-1; 7 bases map to TRBD1. The CDR3 is 16 amino acids. V trimming: 3 bases; J trimming: 4 bases; junction bases outside the gene matches: 9. Germline lookup yields CDR1 LNHNV and CDR2 YYDKDF (reference sequence). This CDR3 is CATSSPKGASYNEQFF. CDR3 in DNA: TGTGCCACCAGCAGTCCCAAGGGGGCCAGTTACAATGAGCAGTTCTTC.

The rearrangement joins TRBV5-8 to TRBJ2-7; TRBD1 agrees at 9 bases. This CDR3 is built from 15 residues. V lost 3 bases and J lost 6; bases outside the gene matches: 10. In germline, CDR1 is SGHTS, CDR2 YDEGEE. Here the CDR3 DNA reads TGTGCCAGCAGCTCTTATGGGACAGGGTCCGGCGAGCAGTACTTC. Protein: CASSSYGTGSGEQYF.

Comments on this clone: The same CDR3 can be traced to other DNA sequences in this sample. Here the CDR3 DNA reads TGCAGCGTTTTCGTACGCTCTAGCACAGATACGCAGTATTTT. It specifies CSVFVRSSTDTQYF. The V gene is TRBV29-1, the J gene TRBJ2-3, with D unclear. CDR1 and CDR2 (germline): SQVTM, ANQGSEA. The CDR3 is 14 amino acids. Trimming stripped 5 bases from V and 0 bases from J, with 12 bases between.

The rearrangement uses TRBV6-6 and TRBJ2-7, with unresolved D. V shed 2 bases and J shed 4 bases, with 9 bases lying between them. CDR3 size: 13 residues. Germline V gives CDR1 MNHNY, CDR2 SVGAGI (reference sequence). The CDR3 loop is CASSYLSAYEQYF. CDR3 nucleotide sequence: TGTGCCAGCAGTTACCTATCCGCATACGAGCAGTACTTC.

This rearrangement joins TRBV7-3 to TRBJ2-3; 8 nucleotides align to TRBD2. Germline V gene data show CDR1 as SGHTA and CDR2 as FQGTGA. J lost 0 bases, V lost 2 bases, and 4 bases had no gene match. This CDR3 is 16 amino acids long. The CDR3 coding sequence is TGTGCCAGCAGCTTAGTCGGGAGGGCTAGCACAGATACGCAGTATTTT. It encodes CASSLVGRASTDTQYF.

The rearrangement joins TRBV7-9 to TRBJ2-1; no firm D call. V lost 5 bases and J lost 10, with 9 bases in between. The CDR3 totals 11 residues. CDR1 is SEHNR, CDR2 FQNEAQ, per germline (reference sequence). The CDR3 DNA reads TGTGCCAGCAGCCCCGTGGGGGAGCAGTTCTTC. Translated: CASSPVGEQFF.

The sample holds a few counts of this clone. V usage is TRBV25-1 and J usage is TRBJ2-1, with a tentative D call TRBD1 (6 bases). Trimming took 4 bases from V and 0 from J, leaving 10 bases between them. The CDR3 spans 15 residues. Per the germline V gene, CDR1 is MGHDK and CDR2 is SYGVNS. The CDR3: CASSGQQGSYNEQFF. Written as DNA, the CDR3 is TGTGCCAGCAGTGGACAACAGGGCTCCTACAATGAGCAGTTCTTC.

The genes are TRBV2 and TRBJ1-2, with D tentatively TRBD1 (5 bases). Germline CDR1 and CDR2: SNHLY and FYNNEI. The V end was cut by 6 bases, the J end by 3 bases, with 14 bases between. This CDR3 has 14 amino acids. The CDR3 DNA follows: TGTGCCAGCAGCGAAACCCCAGGGTACTATGGCTACACCTTC. Its protein is CASSETPGYYGYTF. Looking up the rest from reference TRBV2 and TRBJ1-2 gives the full variable domain: EPEVTQTPSHQVTQMGQEVILRCVPISNHLYFYWYRQILGQKVEFLVSFYNNEISEKSEIFDDQFSVERPDGSNFTLKIRSTKLEDSAMYFCASSETPGYYGYTFGSGTRLTVV.

The rearrangement links TRBV11-2 to TRBJ1-3; weak D call: TRBD1 (6 bases). The CDR3 spans 14 residues. Germline V gene sequence: CDR1 SGHAT, CDR2 FQNNGV. V lost 4 bases, J lost 3 bases, and 10 bases lay in between. The DNA for the CDR3 is TGTGCCAGCAGCTCCAGGGGTTTTGGAAACACCATATATTTT. Amino acid sequence: CASSSRGFGNTIYF.

As DNA, the CDR3 is TGTGCCAGCAGTGAAGCGATGGCAAGTACTGGAAACACCATATATTTT. It translates to CASSEAMASTGNTIYF. V is TRBV6-1 and J is TRBJ1-3; D is undetermined. The CDR3 runs to 16 residues. Trimming left V 0 bases short and J 2 bases short, with 11 bases between. Per germline, CDR1 MNHNS and CDR2 SASEGT.

This clone was detected a few times. The chain carries TRBV6-5 and TRBJ1-2; D call uncertain. The CDR3 consists of 15 residues. V lost 0 bases and J 4 bases, leaving 12 bases between the germline ends. The germline gives CDR1 MNHEY, CDR2 SVGAGI. CDR3 region: CASSYSSGRSYGYTF. As DNA, the CDR3 is TGTGCCAGCAGTTACTCGTCCGGACGAAGCTATGGCTACACCTTC.

The gene calls are TRBV19 and TRBJ2-1; 12 nucleotides line up with TRBD2. V shed 5 bases, J shed 7 bases, and the junction held 12 bases outside the gene matches. CDR1 and CDR2 (germline): LNHDA, SQIVND (reference sequence). This CDR3 has 17 amino acids. DNA of the CDR3: TGTGCCAGTAGTGGGGACACAGGACTAGCGGGAAGGAATGAGCAGTTCTTC. This sequence encodes CASSGDTGLAGRNEQFF.

The chain links TRBV11-2 to TRBJ1-5; a possible D gene is TRBD1 (6 bases). Germline V gives CDR1 SGHAT, CDR2 FQNNGV. V lost 7 bases and J 1 base, leaving 14 bases between the germline ends. This CDR3 has 15 amino acids. The CDR3 coding sequence is TGTGCCAGCAAAACAGGGTTAGGGAGCAATCAGCCCCAGCATTTT. Amino acid sequence: CASKTGLGSNQPQHF.

This clone has a single count. The genes are TRBV5-4 and TRBJ2-1, with a tentative D call TRBD2 (6 bases). V shed 0 bases and J shed 7 bases, with 11 bases lying between them. The CDR3 spans 14 residues. The germline CDR1 and CDR2 sequences are SGHNT and YYREEE (reference sequence). The DNA of the CDR3 is TGTGCCAGCAGCTTGGTAGGGGAGGTGAATGAGCAGTTCTTC. It specifies CASSLVGEVNEQFF.

The chain carries TRBV10-1 and TRBJ2-7; TRBD2 matches at 10 bases. The CDR3 runs to 12 residues. Germline CDR1 reads WNHNN; CDR2 reads SYGVQD (reference sequence). With 11 bases clipped from V and 3 bases from J, the junction kept 4 bases outside the gene matches. The CDR3 coding sequence is TGCGCCTTTCTAGCGGGAGTCTACGAGCAGTACTTC. This gives the protein CAFLAGVYEQYF.

This chain links TRBV30 with TRBJ1-3; no definite D call. Germline loops: CDR1 GTSNPN, CDR2 SVGIG (reference sequence). V was shortened by 5 bases and J by 0 bases, with 5 bases between the two germline ends. The CDR3 extends over 12 amino acids. CDR3 region: CAWGDSGNTIYF. The CDR3 bases are TGTGCCTGGGGTGACTCTGGAAACACCATATATTTT.

A few counts support this clone. This chain uses TRBV2 with TRBJ2-3, with 9 bases identical to TRBD2. With 1 base clipped from V and 0 bases from J, the junction kept 2 bases outside the gene matches. CDR1 is SNHLY and CDR2 is FYNNEI in the germline V gene. The CDR3 sequence is 16 residues long. The CDR3 sequence is CASSEGTSGSTDTQYF. CDR3 nucleotide sequence: TGTGCCAGCAGTGAAGGCACTAGCGGGAGCACAGATACGCAGTATTTT.

The chain is built from TRBV15 and TRBJ2-1; D is possibly TRBD2 (5 bases). The CDR3 totals 12 residues. V was cut by 1 base and J by 10 bases, with 8 bases left in between. Germline values: CDR1 LNHNV, CDR2 YYDKDF (reference sequence). CDR3 amino acids: CATSRGTGEQFF. The DNA for the CDR3 is TGTGCCACCAGCAGAGGCACGGGAGAGCAGTTCTTC. Looking up the rest from reference TRBV15 and TRBJ2-1 gives the full variable domain: DAMVIQNPRYQVTQFGKPVTLSCSQTLNHNVMYWYQQKSSQAPKLLFHYYDKDFNNEADTPDNFQSRRPNTSFCFLDIRSPGLGDTAMYLCATSRGTGEQFFGPGTRLTVL.

The V call is TRBV28, the J call TRBJ2-7; D gene ambiguous. The CDR3 contains 12 residues. Germline loops: CDR1 MDHEN, CDR2 SYDVKM. V lost 6 bases and J lost 2, with 8 bases in between. CDR3 nucleotide sequence: TGTGCCAGCAGACTCGGTCCCTACGAGCAGTACTTC. Amino acids: CASRLGPYEQYF.

The chain carries TRBV4-3 and TRBJ2-5, with D maybe TRBD1 (6 bases). V shed 2 bases and J shed 5 bases, with 12 bases lying between them. Germline V gives CDR1 LGHNA, CDR2 YSLEER. The CDR3 sequence is 14 residues long. CDR3 sequence reads: CASSQHQGSETQYF. The CDR3 DNA reads TGCGCCAGCAGCCAACATCAGGGGTCCGAGACCCAGTACTTC.

The CDR3 here is CASSPQGLRDGYTF. In nucleotides, the CDR3 is TGTGCCAGTAGTCCCCAGGGCCTACGAGACGGCTACACCTTC. The chain combines TRBV19 with TRBJ1-2, with a possible D match to TRBD1 (5 bases). CDR3 size: 14 residues. Germline loops: CDR1 LNHDA, CDR2 SQIVND (reference sequence). V shed 5 bases and J shed 8 bases, with 18 bases lying between them.

The chain employs TRBV25-1 and TRBJ1-2, with 8 bases fitting TRBD1. Trimming at V came to 7 bases and at J to 5 bases, leaving 6 bases not matched to a gene. The germline gives CDR1 MGHDK, CDR2 SYGVNS. This CDR3 has 13 residues. The CDR3 bases are TGTGCCAGCACCCGACAGGGGACGTATGGCTACACCTTC. It yields the protein CASTRQGTYGYTF.